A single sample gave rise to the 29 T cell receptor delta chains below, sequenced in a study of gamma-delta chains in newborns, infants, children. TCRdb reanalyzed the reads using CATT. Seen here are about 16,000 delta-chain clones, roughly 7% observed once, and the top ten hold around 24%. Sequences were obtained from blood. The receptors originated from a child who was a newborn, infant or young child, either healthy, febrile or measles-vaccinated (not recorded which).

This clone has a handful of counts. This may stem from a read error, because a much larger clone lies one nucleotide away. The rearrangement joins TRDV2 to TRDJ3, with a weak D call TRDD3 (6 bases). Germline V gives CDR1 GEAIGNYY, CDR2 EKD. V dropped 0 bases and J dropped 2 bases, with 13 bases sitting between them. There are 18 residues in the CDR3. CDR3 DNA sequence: TGTGCCTGTGACACCTGGGGGCCGAGCCCCTGGGACACCCGACAGATGTTTTTC. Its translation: CACDTWGPSPWDTRQMFF.

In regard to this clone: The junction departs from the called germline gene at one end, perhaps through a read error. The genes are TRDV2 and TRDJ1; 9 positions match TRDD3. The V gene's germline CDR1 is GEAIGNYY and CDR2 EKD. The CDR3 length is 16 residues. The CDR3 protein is CACDSLWGIHTDKPIF. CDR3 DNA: TGTGCCTGTGACTCACTCTGGGGGATTCACACCGATAAACCCATCTTT.

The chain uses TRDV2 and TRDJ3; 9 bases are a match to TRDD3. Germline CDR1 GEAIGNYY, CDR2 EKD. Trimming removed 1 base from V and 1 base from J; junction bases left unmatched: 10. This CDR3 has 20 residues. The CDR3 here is CACDTIPYWGNSWDTRQMFF. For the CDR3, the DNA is TGTGCCTGTGACACTATCCCGTACTGGGGGAATTCCTGGGACACCCGACAGATGTTTTTC.

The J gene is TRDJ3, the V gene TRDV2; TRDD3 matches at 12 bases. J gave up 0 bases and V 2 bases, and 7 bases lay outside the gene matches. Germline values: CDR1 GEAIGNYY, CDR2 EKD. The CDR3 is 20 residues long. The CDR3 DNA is TGTGCCTGTGACAACACTGGGGGATACACTAGCTCCTGGGACACCCGACAGATGTTTTTC. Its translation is CACDNTGGYTSSWDTRQMFF.

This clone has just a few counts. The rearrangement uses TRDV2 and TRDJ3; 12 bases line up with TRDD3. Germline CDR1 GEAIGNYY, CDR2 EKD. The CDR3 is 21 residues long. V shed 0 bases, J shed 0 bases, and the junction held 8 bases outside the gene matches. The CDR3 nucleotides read TGTGCCTGTGACACCGTTACTGGGGGATACCCTAGCTCCTGGGACACCCGACAGATGTTTTTC. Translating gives CACDTVTGGYPSSWDTRQMFF.

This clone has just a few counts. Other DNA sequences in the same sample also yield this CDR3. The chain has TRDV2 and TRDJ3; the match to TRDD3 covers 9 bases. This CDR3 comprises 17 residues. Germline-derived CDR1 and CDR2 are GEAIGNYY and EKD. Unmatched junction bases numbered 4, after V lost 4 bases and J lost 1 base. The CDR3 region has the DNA TGTGCCTGTGATACAACTGGGGGATCCTGGGACACCCGACAGATGTTTTTC. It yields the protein CACDTTGGSWDTRQMFF.

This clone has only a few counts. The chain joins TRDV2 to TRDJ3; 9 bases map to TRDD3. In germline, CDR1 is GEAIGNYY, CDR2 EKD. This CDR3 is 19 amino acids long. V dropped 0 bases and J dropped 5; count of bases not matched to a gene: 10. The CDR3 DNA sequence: TGTGCCTGTGACACCGTACTGGGGATACGCCCCAGGGACACCCGACAGATGTTTTTC. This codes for CACDTVLGIRPRDTRQMFF.

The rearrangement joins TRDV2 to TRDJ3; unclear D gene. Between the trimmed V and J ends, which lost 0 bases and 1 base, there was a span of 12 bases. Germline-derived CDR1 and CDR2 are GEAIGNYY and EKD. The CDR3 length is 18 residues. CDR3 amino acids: CACDTGFSRSWDTRQMFF. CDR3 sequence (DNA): TGTGCCTGTGACACCGGATTCTCCAGGTCCTGGGACACCCGACAGATGTTTTTC.

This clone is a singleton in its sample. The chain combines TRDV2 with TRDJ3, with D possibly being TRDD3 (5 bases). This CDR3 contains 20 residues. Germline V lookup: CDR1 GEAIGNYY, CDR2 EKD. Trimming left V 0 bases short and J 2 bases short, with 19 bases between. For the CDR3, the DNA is TGTGCCTGTGACACCGTAGGGGACAGAACTAAAGCCTGGGACACCCGACAGATGTTTTTC. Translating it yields CACDTVGDRTKAWDTRQMFF.

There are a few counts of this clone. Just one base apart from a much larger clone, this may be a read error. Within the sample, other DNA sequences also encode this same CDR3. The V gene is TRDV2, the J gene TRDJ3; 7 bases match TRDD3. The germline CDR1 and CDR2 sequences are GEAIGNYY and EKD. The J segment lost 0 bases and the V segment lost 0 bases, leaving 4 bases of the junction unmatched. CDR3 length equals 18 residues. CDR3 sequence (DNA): TGTGCCTGTGACACCGTGGGGGACAGCTCCTGGGACACCCGACAGATGTTTTTC. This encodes CACDTVGDSSWDTRQMFF.

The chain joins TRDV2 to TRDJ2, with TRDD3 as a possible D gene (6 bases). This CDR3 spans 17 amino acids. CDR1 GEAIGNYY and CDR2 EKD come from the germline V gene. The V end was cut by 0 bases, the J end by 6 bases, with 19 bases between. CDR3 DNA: TGTGCCTGTGACACCGGGGGACCCGATCTCCCGGCAGCACAACTCTTCTTT. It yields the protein CACDTGGPDLPAAQLFF.

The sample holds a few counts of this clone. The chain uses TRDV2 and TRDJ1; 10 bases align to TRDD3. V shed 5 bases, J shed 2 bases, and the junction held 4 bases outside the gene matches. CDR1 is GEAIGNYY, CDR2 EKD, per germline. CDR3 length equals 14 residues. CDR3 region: CACVLLGDTDKLIF. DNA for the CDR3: TGTGCCTGTGTCTTACTGGGGGATACCGATAAACTCATCTTT.

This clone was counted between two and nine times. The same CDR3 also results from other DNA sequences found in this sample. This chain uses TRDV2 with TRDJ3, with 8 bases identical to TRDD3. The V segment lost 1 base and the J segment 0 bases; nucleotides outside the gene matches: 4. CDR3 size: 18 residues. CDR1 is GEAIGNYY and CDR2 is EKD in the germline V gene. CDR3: CACDTLLGDSWDTRQMFF. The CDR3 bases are TGTGCCTGTGACACTCTCCTGGGGGACTCCTGGGACACCCGACAGATGTTTTTC.

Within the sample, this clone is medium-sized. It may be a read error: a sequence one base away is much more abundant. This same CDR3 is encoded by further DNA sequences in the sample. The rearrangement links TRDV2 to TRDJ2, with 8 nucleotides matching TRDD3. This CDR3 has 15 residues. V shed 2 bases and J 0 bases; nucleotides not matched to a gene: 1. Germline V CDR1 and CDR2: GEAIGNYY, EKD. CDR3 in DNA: TGTGCCTGTGACATACTGGGGGCTTTGACAGCACAACTCTTCTTT. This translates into CACDILGALTAQLFF.

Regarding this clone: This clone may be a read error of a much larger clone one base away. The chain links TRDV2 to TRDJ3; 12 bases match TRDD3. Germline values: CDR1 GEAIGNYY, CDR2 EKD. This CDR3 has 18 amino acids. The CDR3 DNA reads TGTGCCTGTGACACACTGGGGGATACCTCCTGGGACACCCGACAGACGTTTTTC. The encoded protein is CACDTLGDTSWDTRQTFF.

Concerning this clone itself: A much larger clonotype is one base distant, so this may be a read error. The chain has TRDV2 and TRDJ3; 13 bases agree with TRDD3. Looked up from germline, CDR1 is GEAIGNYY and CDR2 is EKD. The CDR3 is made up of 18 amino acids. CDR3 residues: CACDYWGIRSWGTRQMFF. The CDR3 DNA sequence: TGTGCCTGTGACTACTGGGGGATACGCTCCTGGGGCACCCGACAGATGTTTTTC.

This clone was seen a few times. The CDR3 nucleotides are TGTGCTCTTGGGGAACTGGGGGATACGGGATGGGACACCCGACAGATGTTTTTC. It translates to CALGELGDTGWDTRQMFF. The chain employs TRDV1 and TRDJ3; TRDD3 matches at 10 bases. V lost 0 bases to trimming and J lost 4 bases; unmatched junction nucleotides: 3. In germline, CDR1 is TSWWSYY, CDR2 QGS. CDR3 length: 18 amino acids.

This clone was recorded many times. This CDR3 is CACDTLLGVLSWDTRQMFF. DNA for the CDR3: TGTGCCTGTGACACCCTACTGGGGGTGCTCTCCTGGGACACCCGACAGATGTTTTTC. V and J are TRDV2 and TRDJ3, with 8 bases aligning to TRDD3. Germline lookup yields CDR1 GEAIGNYY and CDR2 EKD. This CDR3 is 19 amino acids long. The J segment lost 0 bases and the V segment lost 0 bases, leaving 6 bases of the junction unmatched.

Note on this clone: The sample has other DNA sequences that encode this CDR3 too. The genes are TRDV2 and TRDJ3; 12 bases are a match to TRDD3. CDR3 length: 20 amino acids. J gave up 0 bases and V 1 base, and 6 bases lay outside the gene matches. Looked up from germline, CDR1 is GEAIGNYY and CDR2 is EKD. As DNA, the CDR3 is TGTGCCTGTGACACTGTACTGGGGGATACAAGCTCCTGGGACACCCGACAGATGTTTTTC. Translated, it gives CACDTVLGDTSSWDTRQMFF.

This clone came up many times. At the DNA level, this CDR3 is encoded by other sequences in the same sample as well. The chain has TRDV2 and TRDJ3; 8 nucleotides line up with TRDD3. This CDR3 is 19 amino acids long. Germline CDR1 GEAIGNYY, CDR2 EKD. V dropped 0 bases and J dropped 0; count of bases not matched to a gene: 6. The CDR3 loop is CACDTYWGLSSWDTRQMFF. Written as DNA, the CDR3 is TGTGCCTGTGACACCTACTGGGGGTTAAGCTCCTGGGACACCCGACAGATGTTTTTC.

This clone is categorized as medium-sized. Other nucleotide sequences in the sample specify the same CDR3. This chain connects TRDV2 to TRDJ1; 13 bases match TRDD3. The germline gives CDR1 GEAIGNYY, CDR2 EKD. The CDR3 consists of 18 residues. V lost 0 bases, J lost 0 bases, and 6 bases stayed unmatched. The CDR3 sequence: CACDTLTGGYADTDKLIF. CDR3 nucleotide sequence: TGTGCCTGTGACACCTTAACTGGGGGATACGCAGACACCGATAAACTCATCTTT.

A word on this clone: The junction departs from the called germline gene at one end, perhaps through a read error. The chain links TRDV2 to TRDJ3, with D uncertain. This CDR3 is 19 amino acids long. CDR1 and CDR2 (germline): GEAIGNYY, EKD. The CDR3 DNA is TGTGCCCGTGACACCGTATGGTCTCCGAGCTCCTGGGACACCCGACAGATGTTTTTC. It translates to CARDTVWSPSSWDTRQMFF.

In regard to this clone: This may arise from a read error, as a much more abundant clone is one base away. CDR3 sequence: CACDTVKLGDPPWDTRQMFF. CDR3 DNA: TGTGCCTGTGACACGGTAAAACTGGGGGATCCTCCCTGGGACACCCGACAGATGTTTTTC. V gene TRDV2 combines with J gene TRDJ3; 10 bases are shared with TRDD3. Germline V gene sequence: CDR1 GEAIGNYY, CDR2 EKD. There are 20 residues in the CDR3. V dropped 1 base and J dropped 2; count of bases not matched to a gene: 10.

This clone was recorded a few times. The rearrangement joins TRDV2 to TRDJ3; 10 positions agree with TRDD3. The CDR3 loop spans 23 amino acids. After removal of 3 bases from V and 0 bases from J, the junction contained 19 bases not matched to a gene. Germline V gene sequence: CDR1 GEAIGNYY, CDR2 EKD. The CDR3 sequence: CACDAVGRWGIPLSSWDTRQMFF. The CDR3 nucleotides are TGTGCCTGTGACGCGGTCGGGAGATGGGGGATACCTCTTAGCTCCTGGGACACCCGACAGATGTTTTTC.

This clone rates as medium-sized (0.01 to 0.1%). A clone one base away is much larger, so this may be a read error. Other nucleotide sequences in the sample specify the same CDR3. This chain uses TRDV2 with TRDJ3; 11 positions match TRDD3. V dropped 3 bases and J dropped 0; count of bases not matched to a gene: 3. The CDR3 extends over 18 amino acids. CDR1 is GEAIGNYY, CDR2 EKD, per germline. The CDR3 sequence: CACDLLGDSSWDTRQMFF. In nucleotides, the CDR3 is TGTGCCTGTGACTTACTGGGGGATAGCTCCTGGGACACCCGACAGATGTTTTTC.

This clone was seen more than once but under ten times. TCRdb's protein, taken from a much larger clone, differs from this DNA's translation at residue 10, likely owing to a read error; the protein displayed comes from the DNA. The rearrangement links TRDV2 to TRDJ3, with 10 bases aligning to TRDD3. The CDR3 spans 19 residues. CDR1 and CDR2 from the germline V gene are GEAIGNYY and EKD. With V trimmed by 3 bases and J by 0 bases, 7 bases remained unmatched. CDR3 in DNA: TGTGCCTGTGACGGACTTACTGGGGGATCCTCCTGGGACACCCGACAGATGTTTTTC. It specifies CACDGLTGGSSWDTRQMFF.

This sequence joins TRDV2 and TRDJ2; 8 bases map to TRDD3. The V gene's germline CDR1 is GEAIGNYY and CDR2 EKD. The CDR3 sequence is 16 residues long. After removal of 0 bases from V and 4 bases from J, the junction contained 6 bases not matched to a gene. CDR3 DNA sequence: TGTGCCTGTGACACCTTAGGTGGGGGATGGACAGCACAACTCTTCTTT. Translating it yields CACDTLGGGWTAQLFF.

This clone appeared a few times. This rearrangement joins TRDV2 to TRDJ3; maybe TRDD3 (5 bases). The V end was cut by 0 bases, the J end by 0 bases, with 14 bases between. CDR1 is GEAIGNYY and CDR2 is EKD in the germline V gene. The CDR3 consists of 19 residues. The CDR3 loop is CACDTGEALVSWDTRQMFF. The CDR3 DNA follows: TGTGCCTGTGACACCGGGGAAGCCCTTGTCTCCTGGGACACCCGACAGATGTTTTTC.

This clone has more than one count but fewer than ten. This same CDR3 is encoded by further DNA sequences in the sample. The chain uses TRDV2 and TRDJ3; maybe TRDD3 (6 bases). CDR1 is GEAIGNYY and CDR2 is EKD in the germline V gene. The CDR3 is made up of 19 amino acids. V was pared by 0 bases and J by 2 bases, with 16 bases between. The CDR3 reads CACDTVWGSPTWDTRQMFF. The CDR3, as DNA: TGTGCCTGTGACACCGTGTGGGGGTCTCCTACCTGGGACACCCGACAGATGTTTTTC.